This entry describes one T cell receptor (beta chain). What it recognizes is unknown. The data stem from a study of cytomegalovirus exposure and HLA in healthy donors. General study results and limits: The authors later found TCR association rates varying by HLA locus, with DRB1 most and HLA-C fewest. Sequence variants that were highly shared formed a cluster that was likely a sequencing artifact.

The PCR made use of 60 Vbeta and 13 Jbeta primers. Generated by immunoSEQ multiplex PCR, the TCRdb table keeps only in-frame clones and is missing some. Found here are under 200,000 clones, 79% of them singletons; the top ten hold under 4.5%. CDR1 and CDR2 (germline): SGHAT, FQNNGV. Losses at the gene ends were 1 base for V and 5 bases for J; bases not matched to a gene: 4. This CDR3 spans 14 amino acids. The sample taken for sequencing was PBMCs. The sequence derives from a woman aged 30 to 39 in good health and CMV-seropositive. The chain recombines TRBV11-2 with TRBJ1-2; 7 bases are shared with TRBD1. CDR3 bases: TGTGCCAGCAGCTTAGGGGGGACAGTATATGGCTACACCTTC. This encodes CASSLGGTVYGYTF. Full variable domain (rest looked up from reference TRBV11-2 and TRBJ1-2): EAGVAQSPRYKIIEKRQSVAFWCNPISGHATLYWYQQILGQGPKLLIQFQNNGVVDDSQLPKDRFSAERLKGVDSTLKIQPAKLEDSAVYLCASSLGGTVYGYTFGSGTRLTVV.